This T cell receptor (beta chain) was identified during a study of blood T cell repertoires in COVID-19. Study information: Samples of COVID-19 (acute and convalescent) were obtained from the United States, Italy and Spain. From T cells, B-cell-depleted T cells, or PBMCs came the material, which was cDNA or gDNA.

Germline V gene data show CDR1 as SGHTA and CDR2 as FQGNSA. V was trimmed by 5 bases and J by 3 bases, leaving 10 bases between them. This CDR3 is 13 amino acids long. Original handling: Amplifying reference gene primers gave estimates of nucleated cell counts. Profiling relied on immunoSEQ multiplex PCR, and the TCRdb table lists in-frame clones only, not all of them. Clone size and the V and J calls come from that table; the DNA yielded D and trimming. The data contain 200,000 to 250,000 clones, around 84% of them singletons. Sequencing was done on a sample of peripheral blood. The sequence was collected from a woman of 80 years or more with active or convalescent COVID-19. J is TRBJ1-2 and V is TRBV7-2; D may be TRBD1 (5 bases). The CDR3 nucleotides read TGTGCCAGCAGCGCGGGGGTCGACTATGGCTACACCTTC. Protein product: CASSAGVDYGYTF. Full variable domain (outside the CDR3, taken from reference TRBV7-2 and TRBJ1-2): GAGVSQSPSNKVTEKGKDVELRCDPISGHTALYWYRQSLGQGLEFLIYFQGNSAPDKSGLPSDRFSAERTGGSVSTLTIQRTQQEDSAVYLCASSAGVDYGYTFGSGTRLTVV.